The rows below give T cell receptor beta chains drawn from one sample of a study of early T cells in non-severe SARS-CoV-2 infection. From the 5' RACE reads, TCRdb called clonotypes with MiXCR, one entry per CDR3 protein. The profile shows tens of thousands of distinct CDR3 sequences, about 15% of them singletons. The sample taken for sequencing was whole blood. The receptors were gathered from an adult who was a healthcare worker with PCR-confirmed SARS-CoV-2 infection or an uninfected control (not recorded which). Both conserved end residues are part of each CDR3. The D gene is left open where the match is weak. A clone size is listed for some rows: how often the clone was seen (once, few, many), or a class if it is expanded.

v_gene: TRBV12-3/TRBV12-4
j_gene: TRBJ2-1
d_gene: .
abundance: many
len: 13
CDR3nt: TGTGCCAGCAGTACCTCCCTGGGGGGTGAGCAGTTCTTC
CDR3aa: CASSTSLGGEQFF

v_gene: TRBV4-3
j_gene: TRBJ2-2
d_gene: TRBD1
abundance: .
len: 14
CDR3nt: TGCGCCAGCTCGAGGACAGGGTTGTCCGGGGAGCTGTTTTTT
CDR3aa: CASSRTGLSGELFF

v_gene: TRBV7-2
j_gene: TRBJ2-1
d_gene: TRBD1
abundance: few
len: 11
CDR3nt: TGTTCAGGGGGTAACTACAATGAGCAGTTCTTC
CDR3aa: CSGGNYNEQFF

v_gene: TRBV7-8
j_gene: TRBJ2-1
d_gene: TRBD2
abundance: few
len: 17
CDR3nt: TGTGCCAGCAGCCCCCACGTTAGGAGCGGGATAGGAGGGGAGCAGTTCTTC
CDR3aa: CASSPHVRSGIGGEQFF

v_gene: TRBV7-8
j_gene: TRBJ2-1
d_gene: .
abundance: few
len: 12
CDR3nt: TGTGCCAGCAGCGTCAGGGGCAATGAGCAGTTCTTC
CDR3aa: CASSVRGNEQFF

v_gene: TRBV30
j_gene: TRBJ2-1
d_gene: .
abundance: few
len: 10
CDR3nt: TGTGCCTGGATGAGGAATGAGCAGTTCTTC
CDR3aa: CAWMRNEQFF

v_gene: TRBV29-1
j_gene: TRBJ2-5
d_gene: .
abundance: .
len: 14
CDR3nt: TGCAGCGTTGCCCTGGAGCTAAGTTTGGAGACCCAGTACTTC
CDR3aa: CSVALELSLETQYF

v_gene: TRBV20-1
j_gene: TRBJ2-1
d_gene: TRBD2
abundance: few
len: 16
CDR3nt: TGCAGTGCTAGAGTCGCGACTAGCGGAACCTACAATGAGCAGTTCTTC
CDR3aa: CSARVATSGTYNEQFF

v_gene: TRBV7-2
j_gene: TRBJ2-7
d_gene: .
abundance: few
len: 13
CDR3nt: TGTGCCAGCAGCCCCTCCCTAGTTGACGAGCAGTACTTC
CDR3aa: CASSPSLVDEQYF

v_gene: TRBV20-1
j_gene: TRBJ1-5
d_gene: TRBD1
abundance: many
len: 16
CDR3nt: TGCAGTGCTACAGACAGGGGAGGGAAAAGCAATCAGCCCCAGCATTTT
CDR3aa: CSATDRGGKSNQPQHF

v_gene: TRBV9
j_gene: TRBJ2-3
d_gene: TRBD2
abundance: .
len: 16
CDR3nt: TGTGCCAGCAGCGTAGTACTAGCGGGAGGAGCAGATACGCAGTATTTT
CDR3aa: CASSVVLAGGADTQYF

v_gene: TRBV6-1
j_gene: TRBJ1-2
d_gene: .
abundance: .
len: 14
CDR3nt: TGTGCCAGCAGTGTTTGGGGGGGGGACTATGGCTACACCTTC
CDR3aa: CASSVWGGDYGYTF

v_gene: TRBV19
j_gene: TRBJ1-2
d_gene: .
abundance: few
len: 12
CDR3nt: TGTGCCAGTAGCGGGACATTCTATGGCTACACCTTC
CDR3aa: CASSGTFYGYTF

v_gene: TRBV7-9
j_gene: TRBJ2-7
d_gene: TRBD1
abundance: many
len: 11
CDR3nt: TGTGCCAGCAGCTCCGGACAGGGGCAGTACTTC
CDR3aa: CASSSGQGQYF

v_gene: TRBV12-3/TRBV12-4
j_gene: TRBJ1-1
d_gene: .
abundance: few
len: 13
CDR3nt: TGTGCCAGCAGTGACCCCTTAGGGCGCTCAGCTTTCTTT
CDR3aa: CASSDPLGRSAFF

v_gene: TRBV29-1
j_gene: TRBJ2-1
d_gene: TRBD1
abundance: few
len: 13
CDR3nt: TGCAGCGGAATACGGGACAGGGCAGGTGAGCAGTTCTTC
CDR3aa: CSGIRDRAGEQFF

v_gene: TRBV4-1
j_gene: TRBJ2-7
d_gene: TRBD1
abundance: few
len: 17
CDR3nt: TGCGCCAGCAGCCAAGAGGGGGACCGGGACAGAGTCTACGAGCAGTACTTC
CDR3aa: CASSQEGDRDRVYEQYF

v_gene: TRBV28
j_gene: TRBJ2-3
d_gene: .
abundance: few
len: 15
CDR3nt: TGTGCCAGCATTTCCGGGGGCGCCCGCACAGATACGCAGTATTTT
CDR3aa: CASISGGARTDTQYF

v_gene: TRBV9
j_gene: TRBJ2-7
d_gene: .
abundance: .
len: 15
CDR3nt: TGTGCCAGCAGCGTAACTCCGGACACGATCTACGAGCAGTACTTC
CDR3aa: CASSVTPDTIYEQYF

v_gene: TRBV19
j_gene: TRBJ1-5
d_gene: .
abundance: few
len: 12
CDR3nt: TGTGCCAGTAGTATCATCAATCAGCCCCAGCATTTT
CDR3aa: CASSIINQPQHF

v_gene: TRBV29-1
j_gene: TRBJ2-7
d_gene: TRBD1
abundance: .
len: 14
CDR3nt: TGCAGCGCTAAGACAGGGGGGAGCTCCTACGAGCAGTACTTC
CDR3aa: CSAKTGGSSYEQYF

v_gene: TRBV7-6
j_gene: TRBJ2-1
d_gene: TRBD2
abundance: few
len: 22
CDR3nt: TGTGCCAGCAGCTCTCCGGGACAGCTTACACCTAGCGGGAGACCCTCCTACAATGAGCAGTTCTTC
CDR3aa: CASSSPGQLTPSGRPSYNEQFF

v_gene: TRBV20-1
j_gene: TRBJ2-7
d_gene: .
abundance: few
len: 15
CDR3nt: TGCAGTGCTAGAGAGAGGGGAGTTAGCTCCTACGAGCAGTACTTC
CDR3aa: CSARERGVSSYEQYF

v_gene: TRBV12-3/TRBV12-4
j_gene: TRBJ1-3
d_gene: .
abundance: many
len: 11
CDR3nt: TGTGCCAGCGTCCAGGGGAACACCATATATTTT
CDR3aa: CASVQGNTIYF

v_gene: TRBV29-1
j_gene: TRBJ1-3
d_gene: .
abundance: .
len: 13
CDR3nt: TGCAGCGTTCTCGGAGACTCTGGAAACACCATATATTTT
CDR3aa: CSVLGDSGNTIYF

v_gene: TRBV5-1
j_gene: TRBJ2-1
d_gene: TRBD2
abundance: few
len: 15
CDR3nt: TGCGCCAGCAGCTTGGGACTAGCGGGAAACAATGAGCAGTTCTTC
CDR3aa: CASSLGLAGNNEQFF

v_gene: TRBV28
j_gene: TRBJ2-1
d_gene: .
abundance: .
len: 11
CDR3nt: TGTGCCAGCAGCCCGGGGGATGAGCAGTTCTTC
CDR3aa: CASSPGDEQFF

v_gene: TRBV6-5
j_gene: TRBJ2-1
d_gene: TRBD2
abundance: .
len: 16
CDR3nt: TGTGCCAGCAGTAGGTCAGGGAGGGTACTGTACAATGAGCAGTTCTTC
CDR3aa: CASSRSGRVLYNEQFF